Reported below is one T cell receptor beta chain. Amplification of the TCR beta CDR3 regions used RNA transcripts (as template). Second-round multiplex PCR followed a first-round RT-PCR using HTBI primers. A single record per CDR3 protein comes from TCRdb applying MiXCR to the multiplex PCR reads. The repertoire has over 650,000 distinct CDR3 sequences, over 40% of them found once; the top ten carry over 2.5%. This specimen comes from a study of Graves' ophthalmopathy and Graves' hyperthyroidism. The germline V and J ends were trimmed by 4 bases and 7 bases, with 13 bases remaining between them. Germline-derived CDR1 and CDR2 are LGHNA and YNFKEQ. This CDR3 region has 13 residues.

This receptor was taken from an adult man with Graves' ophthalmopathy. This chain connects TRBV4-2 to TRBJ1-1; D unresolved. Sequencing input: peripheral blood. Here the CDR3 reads CASSLVYPHEAFF. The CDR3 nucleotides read TGTGCCAGCAGCCTGGTATATCCCCATGAAGCTTTCTTT.